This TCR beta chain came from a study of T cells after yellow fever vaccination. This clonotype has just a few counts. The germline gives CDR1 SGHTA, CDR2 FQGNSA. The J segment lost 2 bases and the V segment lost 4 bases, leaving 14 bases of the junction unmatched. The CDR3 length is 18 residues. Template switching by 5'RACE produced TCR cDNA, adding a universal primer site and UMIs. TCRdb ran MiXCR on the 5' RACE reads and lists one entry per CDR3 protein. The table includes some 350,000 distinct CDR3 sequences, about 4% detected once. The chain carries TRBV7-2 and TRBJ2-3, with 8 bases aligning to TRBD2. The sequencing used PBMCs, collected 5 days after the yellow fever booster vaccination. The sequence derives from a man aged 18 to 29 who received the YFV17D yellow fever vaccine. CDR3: CASSSPSRGEGVTDTQYF. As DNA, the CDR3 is TGTGCCAGCAGCTCCCCTTCGCGGGGGGAAGGTGTCACAGATACGCAGTATTTT.